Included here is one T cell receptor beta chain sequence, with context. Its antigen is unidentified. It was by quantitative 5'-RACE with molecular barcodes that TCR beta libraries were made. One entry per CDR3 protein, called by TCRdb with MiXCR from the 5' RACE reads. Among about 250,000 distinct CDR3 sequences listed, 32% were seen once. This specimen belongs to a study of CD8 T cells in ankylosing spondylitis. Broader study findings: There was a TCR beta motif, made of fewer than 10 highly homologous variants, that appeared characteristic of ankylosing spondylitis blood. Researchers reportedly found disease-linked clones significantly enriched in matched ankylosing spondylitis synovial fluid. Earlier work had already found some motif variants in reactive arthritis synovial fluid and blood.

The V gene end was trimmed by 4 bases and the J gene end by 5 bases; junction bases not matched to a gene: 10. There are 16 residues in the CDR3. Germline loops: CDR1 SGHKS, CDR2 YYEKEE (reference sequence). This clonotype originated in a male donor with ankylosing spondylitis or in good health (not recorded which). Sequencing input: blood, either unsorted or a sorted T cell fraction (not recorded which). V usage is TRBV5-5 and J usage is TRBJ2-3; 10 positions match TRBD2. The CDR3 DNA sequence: TGTGCCAGCAGCACTCGGGTGGGACTAGCGTTAGATACGCAGTATTTT. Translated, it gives CASSTRVGLALDTQYF.